Included here is one T cell receptor (beta chain) sequence, with context. Antigen unknown. Other DNA sequences in this sample translate to the same CDR3. At the deep level, the assay was run. Here immunoSEQ multiplex PCR was the method, and the copy in TCRdb shows in-frame clones only, minus some. This sample has approximately 710,000 clones, with 80% to 95% found just once. This entry is derived from a study of shared clonotypes between healthy human individuals. Notes on the study in general: Unshared clonotypes carried lower generation probabilities than those common to all four donors. Larger richness was generally estimated for naive than memory subsets.

The germline V gene has CDR1 SEHNR and CDR2 FQNEAQ (reference sequence). This CDR3 spans 12 amino acids. With 2 bases removed from V and 7 bases from J, the gap between germline ends came to 6 bases. The sample taken for sequencing was memory CD8+ T cells from PBMCs. Subset specified: CD45RO+ cells pooled with CCR7-negative TemRA cells. This clonotype originated in a man between 18 and 29 years old in good health. Some clones in this sample may be carry-over from other donors' samples. V is TRBV7-9 and J is TRBJ1-5; no clear D. For the CDR3, the DNA is TGTGCCAGCAGCTTACTGAACCAGCCCCAGCATTTT. This sequence encodes CASSLLNQPQHF.